Below, 16 T cell receptor beta chains from the same sample are listed, as sequenced in a study of technical replicates of blood from a handful of donors. Here immunoSEQ multiplex PCR was the method, and the copy in TCRdb shows in-frame clones only, minus some. This table holds 55,000 to 80,000 clones, around 97% found once. Material: T cells isolated from PBMCs. All receptors derive from a human donor in good health.

V gene TRBV28 combines with J gene TRBJ1-2; D is unresolved. V was clipped by 6 bases and J by 3 bases, with 8 bases between them. The CDR3 sequence is 12 residues long. Per germline, CDR1 MDHEN and CDR2 SYDVKM. The CDR3 DNA is TGTGCCAGCAGCCCGCGGGACTATGGCTACACCTTC. Translated: CASSPRDYGYTF.

The chain couples TRBV13 to TRBJ2-7, with a weak D call TRBD1 (5 bases). Deletions cut 10 bases from V and 2 bases from J, with 18 bases between. In germline, CDR1 is PRHDT, CDR2 FYEKMQ (reference sequence). The CDR3 runs 14 residues. The CDR3 region is CATAQVTGTYEQYF. The DNA for the CDR3 is TGTGCCACCGCCCAAGTAACAGGTACCTACGAGCAGTACTTC.

J is TRBJ2-7 and V is TRBV27; perhaps TRBD2 as D (6 bases). Germline V gene data show CDR1 as MNHEY and CDR2 as SMNVEV (reference sequence). The CDR3 runs 18 residues. V shed 5 bases and J shed 3 bases, with 26 bases lying between them. CDR3 in amino acids: CASSQAARGYGKGYEQYF. CDR3 nucleotide sequence: TGTGCCAGCAGTCAGGCGGCCCGGGGGTATGGGAAAGGCTACGAGCAGTACTTC.

V is TRBV27 and J is TRBJ2-7, with 8 bases matching TRBD1. There are 15 residues in the CDR3. Germline V gene lookup returns CDR1 MNHEY and CDR2 SMNVEV (reference sequence). The trim removed 3 bases at V and 0 bases at J, leaving 4 bases unmatched. The CDR3 DNA reads TGTGCCAGCAGTTTTTCAGGGGGCCGCTCCTACGAGCAGTACTTC. Its translation: CASSFSGGRSYEQYF.

This clone was found once. The V gene is TRBV6-6, the J gene TRBJ1-2; D unresolved. This CDR3 comprises 14 residues. Germline V CDR1 and CDR2: MNHNY, SVGAGI (reference sequence). V was pared by 5 bases and J by 6 bases, with 16 bases between. The CDR3 DNA is TGTGCCAGCAGTAAAAGTCGGGAATGGGATGGCTACACCTTC. It yields the protein CASSKSREWDGYTF.

The chain is built from TRBV9 and TRBJ2-5; TRBD2 agrees at 8 bases. The length of the CDR3 is 15 residues. V shed 7 bases and J 7 bases; nucleotides not matched to a gene: 15. The germline CDR1 and CDR2 sequences are SGDLS and YYNGEE. The CDR3 sequence is CASHLERELIPTQYF. The CDR3 bases are TGTGCCAGCCACTTGGAGCGGGAGTTGATCCCGACCCAGTACTTC. Complete variable domain (other parts from reference TRBV9 and TRBJ2-5): DSGVTQTPKHLITATGQRVTLRCSPRSGDLSVYWYQQSLDQGLQFLIQYYNGEERAKGNILERFSAQQFPDLHSELNLSSLELGDSALYFCASHLERELIPTQYFGPGTRLLVL.

The chain recombines TRBV28 with TRBJ2-4; 8 bases match TRBD1. The junction had 3 bases not matched to a gene; V was cut back by 0 bases and J by 8 bases. The CDR3 totals 14 residues. CDR1 is MDHEN and CDR2 is SYDVKM in the germline V gene. This CDR3 is CASSLWPGGYIQYF. Here the CDR3 DNA reads TGTGCCAGCAGTTTATGGCCAGGGGGCTACATTCAGTACTTC.

The J gene is TRBJ1-2, the V gene TRBV20-1; D gene ambiguous. Per germline, CDR1 DFQATT and CDR2 SNEGSKA (reference sequence). The V end was cut by 3 bases, the J end by 4 bases, with 6 bases between. The CDR3 runs to 11 residues. This CDR3 is CSASPSYGYTF. Here the CDR3 DNA reads TGCAGTGCTAGTCCCAGCTATGGCTACACCTTC.

This clone was found once. The gene calls are TRBV6-5 and TRBJ1-4; tentative D call: TRBD1 (5 bases). Germline V gene lookup returns CDR1 MNHEY and CDR2 SVGAGI. The CDR3 covers 15 residues. Deletions cut 0 bases from V and 7 bases from J, with 12 bases between. The chain's CDR3 is CASSYSDSRGEKLFF. CDR3 DNA sequence: TGTGCCAGCAGTTACTCAGACAGTAGGGGTGAAAAACTGTTTTTT.

The chain carries TRBV6-1 and TRBJ2-7, with TRBD2 matching over 10 bases. The V and J ends lost 4 bases and 5 bases, in that order; junction bases with no gene match: 17. Germline values: CDR1 MNHNS, CDR2 SASEGT. The CDR3 totals 18 residues. CDR3 residues: CASSVRGTSEKQGNEQYF. The CDR3 region has the DNA TGTGCCAGCAGTGTACGGGGGACTAGCGAGAAACAGGGTAACGAGCAGTACTTC.

This chain connects TRBV28 to TRBJ1-6, with 7 bases fitting TRBD1. Germline lookup yields CDR1 MDHEN and CDR2 SYDVKM. Trimming cost V 6 bases and J 0 bases; bases outside gene matches: 2. This CDR3 comprises 15 residues. CDR3 loop: CASRGDSSYNSPLHF. In nucleotides, the CDR3 is TGTGCCAGCAGGGGGGACAGCTCCTATAATTCACCCCTCCACTTT.

The V gene is TRBV27, the J gene TRBJ1-5; 8 bases align to TRBD1. The CDR3 consists of 15 residues. Germline V gene lookup returns CDR1 MNHEY and CDR2 SMNVEV (reference sequence). After removal of 6 bases from V and 8 bases from J, the junction contained 12 bases not matched to a gene. The CDR3 region has the DNA TGTGCCAGCAGCCCTACTAACAGGGGGTGGGAGCCCCAGCATTTT. It specifies CASSPTNRGWEPQHF.

The gene calls are TRBV2 and TRBJ1-1; TRBD1 might be the D (5 bases). Trimming removed 6 bases at V and 4 bases at J, with 15 bases between. This CDR3 has 14 residues. CDR1 is SNHLY, CDR2 FYNNEI, per germline. CDR3 in amino acids: CASRTPGRGTEAFF. The CDR3 nucleotides read TGTGCCAGCAGAACTCCAGGGAGGGGCACTGAAGCTTTCTTT.

The chain carries TRBV7-7 and TRBJ2-2; TRBD2 matches at 8 bases. Germline V lookup: CDR1 SSHAT, CDR2 FNYEAQ (reference sequence). The V segment lost 2 bases and the J segment 5 bases; nucleotides outside the gene matches: 7. CDR3 length: 16 amino acids. This CDR3 reads CASSLLSGDLTGELFF. The CDR3 bases are TGTGCCAGCAGCTTACTTAGCGGGGATTTAACCGGGGAGCTGTTTTTT.

The gene calls are TRBV10-3 and TRBJ2-6; 10 bases are shared with TRBD1. CDR1 and CDR2 (germline): ENHRY, SYGVKD. J was trimmed by 2 bases and V by 6 bases; bases with no gene match: 7. The CDR3 extends over 17 amino acids. The CDR3 here is CAISGGQGRTGANVLTF. CDR3 nucleotides: TGTGCCATCAGCGGGGGACAGGGGCGAACTGGGGCCAACGTCCTGACTTTC.

V gene TRBV9 combines with J gene TRBJ2-1; 9 bases are a match to TRBD2. The germline gives CDR1 SGDLS, CDR2 YYNGEE. This CDR3 comprises 17 residues. Trimming removed 3 bases from V and 0 bases from J; junction bases left unmatched: 7. The CDR3 region has the DNA TGTGCCAGCAGCGAACGCCCTAGCGGGGTCTCCTACAATGAGCAGTTCTTC. Protein sequence: CASSERPSGVSYNEQFF.